This T cell receptor beta chain was recorded in a study of blood T cell repertoires in COVID-19. Study-level background: PBMCs, B-cell-depleted T cells, or T cells provided the cDNA or gDNA that made up the material.

It was during active infection that Seattle patients were enrolled and then longitudinally followed. Per the original data handling: Amplification of reference gene primers was used by the study to estimate nucleated cell counts. Profiled with immunoSEQ multiplex PCR; TCRdb holds only in-frame clones, not every one. That table furnishes V, J and clone size, whereas the DNA furnished D and trimming. The sample records 150,000 to 180,000 clones, about 85% being singletons. The V gene lost 5 bases and the J gene lost 0 bases, with 16 bases spanning the gap. This CDR3 region has 16 residues. Germline V gene data show CDR1 as SEHNR and CDR2 as FQNEAQ (reference sequence).

The rearrangement links TRBV7-9 to TRBJ1-2, with TRBD1 as a possible D gene (5 bases). Material: peripheral blood. This clonotype originated in a man aged 55 to 70 with COVID-19, enrolled during active disease. CDR3 in DNA: TGTGCCAGCAGCGCCAGACAGACTCATTCTAACTATGGCTACACCTTC. Amino acid sequence: CASSARQTHSNYGYTF.